Listed below are T cell receptor beta chains from one sample, sequenced in a study of shared clonotypes between healthy human individuals. This table comes from immunoSEQ multiplex PCR, and its TCRdb copy is limited to in-frame clones, with some not included. Of around 2,000,000 clones in the sample, 90% to 95% were seen once. The specimen sequenced was naive CD8+ T cells from PBMCs. These receptors came from a young man in good health. Some clones in this sample may be carry-over from other donors' samples. Each CDR3 is given with its conserved first and last residue. The order of the fields is clone size, D gene, J gene, V gene, CDR3 protein, CDR3 DNA. D genes are given only for firm matches. Clone size is shown for a subset of rows, as once, few, many or a class of expanded clone.

- - TRBJ2-7 TRBV5-1 CASSLDNLLSSYEQYF TGCGCCAGCAGCCTAGACAACCTATTAAGCTCCTACGAGCAGTACTTC
- - TRBJ2-5 TRBV7-9 CASSLVRAGQETQYF TGTGCCAGCAGCTTAGTCCGCGCAGGTCAAGAGACCCAGTACTTC
once - TRBJ2-3 TRBV4-3 CASSQAWERPSTDTQYF TGCGCCAGCAGCCAAGCGTGGGAACGGCCTAGCACAGATACGCAGTATTTT
- - TRBJ2-7 TRBV7-8 CASSLAIRGASYEQYF TGTGCCAGCAGCTTAGCGATACGGGGTGCTTCCTACGAGCAGTACTTC
- - TRBJ1-3 TRBV4-1 CASSQENPARGNTIYF TGCGCCAGCAGCCAAGAGAACCCGGCGAGGGGAAACACCATATATTTT
- - TRBJ1-1 TRBV5-1 CASQPKTGNTEAFF TGCGCCAGCCAACCAAAGACGGGGAACACTGAAGCTTTCTTT
once - TRBJ1-1 TRBV7-6 CASSLGGGARTEAFF TGTGCCAGCAGCTTAGGGGGCGGGGCTAGAACTGAAGCTTTCTTT
few - TRBJ1-1 TRBV13 CASSLGSGTEAFF TGTGCCAGCAGCTTAGGGTCGGGGACTGAAGCTTTCTTT
- - TRBJ1-2 TRBV9 CASSLPDTGVGYTF TGTGCCAGCAGCCTTCCTGACACCGGAGTTGGCTACACCTTC
- - TRBJ1-1 TRBV28 CASSNLPLQPGAEAFF TGTGCCAGCAGCAATCTCCCTTTGCAGCCAGGCGCTGAAGCTTTCTTT
once TRBD2 TRBJ2-1 TRBV7-6 CASSLASTSGENNEQFF TGTGCCAGCAGCTTAGCCAGTACTAGCGGGGAGAACAATGAGCAGTTCTTC
- - TRBJ1-2 TRBV5-6 CASSLIGPQGDGYTF TGTGCCAGCAGCTTAATTGGACCACAGGGAGATGGCTACACCTTC
- - TRBJ1-1 TRBV28 CASSLWVGFETEAFF TGTGCCAGCAGTTTATGGGTAGGGTTCGAAACTGAAGCTTTCTTT
- - TRBJ2-7 TRBV19 CASIPVPPYEQYF TGTGCCAGTATCCCGGTCCCGCCCTACGAGCAGTACTTC
- - TRBJ1-1 TRBV7-6 CASSQDPRGMNTEAFF TGTGCCAGCAGTCAAGACCCCCGGGGCATGAACACTGAAGCTTTCTTT
- TRBD2 TRBJ2-1 TRBV28 CASSFLVTSSNNEQFF TGTGCCAGCAGTTTTCTCGTGACTAGCTCGAACAATGAGCAGTTCTTC
- TRBD2 TRBJ2-5 TRBV28 CASALGLAGVGFGETQYF TGTGCCAGCGCCCTAGGACTAGCGGGAGTCGGGTTCGGAGAGACCCAGTACTTC
once - TRBJ1-4 TRBV18 CASSPTRDVGKLFF TGTGCCAGCTCACCCACCCGGGACGTGGGAAAACTGTTTTTT
once - TRBJ2-1 TRBV6-1 CASSEAPWTEFSYNEQFF TGTGCCAGCAGTGAAGCGCCCTGGACAGAATTCTCCTACAATGAGCAGTTCTTC
- - TRBJ1-3 TRBV5-8 CASSLVRVASGNTIYF TGTGCCAGCAGCTTGGTGAGGGTGGCCTCTGGAAACACCATATATTTT
- - TRBJ2-3 TRBV5-6 CASSLGRAVWDTQYF TGTGCCAGCAGCTTGGGCAGGGCCGTATGGGATACGCAGTATTTT
once - TRBJ2-7 TRBV7-9 CASSQREGAYEQYF TGTGCCAGCAGCCAGAGAGAGGGGGCCTACGAGCAGTACTTC
- - TRBJ2-6 TRBV9 CASIYSLGSSGANVLTF TGTGCCAGCATCTACTCCTTGGGGAGCTCTGGGGCCAACGTCCTGACTTTC
- TRBD2 TRBJ2-5 TRBV5-1 CASSDAPGLEPSQETQYF TGCGCCAGCAGCGACGCCCCGGGACTAGAGCCGAGCCAAGAGACCCAGTACTTC
- TRBD2 TRBJ2-1 TRBV9 CASSPWGGGEQFF TGTGCCAGCAGCCCCTGGGGGGGAGGTGAGCAGTTCTTC
- TRBD1 TRBJ1-2 TRBV27 CASSHRQGGYYGYTF TGTGCCAGCAGTCACCGACAGGGGGGCTACTATGGCTACACCTTC
- - TRBJ2-7 TRBV10-3 CAISELRYEQYF TGTGCCATCAGTGAGCTTCGTTACGAGCAGTACTTC
- TRBD1 TRBJ1-1 TRBV6-5 CASSYGNQGARTEAFF TGTGCCAGCAGTTACGGAAACCAGGGGGCTCGTACTGAAGCTTTCTTT
- TRBD1 TRBJ2-5 TRBV9 CASSVPGQRRETQYF TGTGCCAGCAGCGTCCCGGGACAGCGGCGAGAGACCCAGTACTTC
- TRBD2 TRBJ2-7 TRBV10-2 CASSDLRTSGTYEQYF TGCGCCAGCAGTGATTTAAGGACTAGCGGGACGTACGAGCAGTACTTC
- - TRBJ2-5 TRBV29-1 CSVGTKGTQYF TGCAGCGTTGGGACGAAAGGGACCCAGTACTTC
- - TRBJ2-1 TRBV19 CASSADRSSYNEQFF TGTGCCAGTAGTGCCGACAGGAGCTCCTACAATGAGCAGTTCTTC
- - TRBJ2-1 TRBV6-5 CASSYPVGAVGNEQFF TGTGCCAGCAGTTACCCCGTAGGTGCCGTAGGTAATGAGCAGTTCTTC
- - TRBJ2-7 TRBV13 CASSLGEGSYEQYF TGTGCCAGCAGCTTAGGAGAAGGGTCCTACGAGCAGTACTTC
- TRBD2 TRBJ2-3 TRBV12-5 CASGLVLAGGGGTDTQYF TGTGCTAGTGGTTTGGTACTGGCGGGAGGAGGGGGCACAGATACGCAGTATTTT
- - TRBJ2-1 TRBV1 CTSSQFQRHSYNEQFF TGCACCAGCAGCCAATTCCAGCGCCATTCCTACAATGAGCAGTTCTTC
- - TRBJ2-7 TRBV5-1 CASSLGGGYEQYF TGCGCCAGCAGCTTAGGCGGCGGCTACGAGCAGTACTTC
once - TRBJ1-3 TRBV9 CASSVGGGEDTIYF TGTGCCAGCAGCGTAGGAGGGGGGGAAGACACCATATATTTT
once - TRBJ2-1 TRBV28 CASSLSVVNEQFF TGTGCCAGCAGTTTATCGGTCGTCAATGAGCAGTTCTTC
- TRBD1 TRBJ2-1 TRBV7-7 CASSLQGFDEQFF TGTGCCAGCAGCCTACAGGGGTTCGATGAGCAGTTCTTC
few - TRBJ1-1 TRBV15 CATSVGGNTEAFF TGTGCCACCAGTGTGGGGGGCAACACTGAAGCTTTCTTT
- - TRBJ1-1 TRBV5-1 CASSLAGSEAFF TGCGCCAGCAGCTTGGCGGGTTCTGAAGCTTTCTTT
- - TRBJ2-5 TRBV13 CASSAWREPQETQYF TGTGCCAGCAGCGCATGGAGGGAACCCCAAGAGACCCAGTACTTC
once - TRBJ1-4 TRBV6-5 CASSRQGLREKLFF TGTGCCAGCAGTCGTCAGGGTCTTCGGGAAAAACTGTTTTTT
- - TRBJ2-3 TRBV5-6 CASSGQRAADTQYF TGTGCCAGCAGCGGGCAGCGTGCGGCAGATACGCAGTATTTT
- - TRBJ2-7 TRBV10-3 CAISEGRNYEQYF TGTGCCATCAGTGAGGGTCGGAACTACGAGCAGTACTTC
- - TRBJ2-7 TRBV27 CASSYIRGIEQYF TGTGCCAGCAGTTATATCAGGGGTATCGAGCAGTACTTC